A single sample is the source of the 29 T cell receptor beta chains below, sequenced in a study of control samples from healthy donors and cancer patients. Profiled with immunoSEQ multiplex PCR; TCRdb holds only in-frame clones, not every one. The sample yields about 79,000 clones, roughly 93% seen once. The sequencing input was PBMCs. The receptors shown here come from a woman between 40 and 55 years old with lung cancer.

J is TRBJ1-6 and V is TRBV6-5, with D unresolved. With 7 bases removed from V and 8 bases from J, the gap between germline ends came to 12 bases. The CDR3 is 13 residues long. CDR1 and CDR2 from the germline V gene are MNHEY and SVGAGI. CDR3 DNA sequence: TGTGCCAGCAAGGAAGGGCCTTATTCACCCCTCCACTTT. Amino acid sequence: CASKEGPYSPLHF.

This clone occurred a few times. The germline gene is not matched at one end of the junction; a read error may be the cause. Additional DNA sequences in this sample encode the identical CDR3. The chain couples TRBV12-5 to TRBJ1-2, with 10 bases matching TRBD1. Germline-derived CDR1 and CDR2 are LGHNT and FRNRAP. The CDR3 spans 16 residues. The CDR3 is CARGFGQGGQGRGYTF. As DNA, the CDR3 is TGTGCTAGGGGTTTCGGACAGGGGGGACAAGGGCGGGGCTACACCTTC.

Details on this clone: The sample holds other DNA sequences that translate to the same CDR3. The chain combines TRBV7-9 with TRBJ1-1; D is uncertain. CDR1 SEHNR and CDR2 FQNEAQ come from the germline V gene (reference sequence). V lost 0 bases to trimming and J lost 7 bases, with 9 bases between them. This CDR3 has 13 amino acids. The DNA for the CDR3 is TGTGCCAGCAGCTTAGCGACCTGGGGTGAAGCTTTCTTT. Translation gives CASSLATWGEAFF. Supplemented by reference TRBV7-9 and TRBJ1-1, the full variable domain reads DTGVSQNPRHKITKRGQNVTFRCDPISEHNRLYWYRQTLGQGPEFLTYFQNEAQLEKSRLLSDRFSAERPKGSFSTLEIQRTEQGDSAMYLCASSLATWGEAFFGQGTRLTVV.

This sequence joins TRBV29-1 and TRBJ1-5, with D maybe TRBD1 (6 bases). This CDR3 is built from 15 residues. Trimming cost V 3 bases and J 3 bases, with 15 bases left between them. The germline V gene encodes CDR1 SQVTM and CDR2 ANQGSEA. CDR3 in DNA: TGCAGCGTTGAGTGGGGGGCAGGGATCAATCAGCCCCAGCATTTT. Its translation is CSVEWGAGINQPQHF.

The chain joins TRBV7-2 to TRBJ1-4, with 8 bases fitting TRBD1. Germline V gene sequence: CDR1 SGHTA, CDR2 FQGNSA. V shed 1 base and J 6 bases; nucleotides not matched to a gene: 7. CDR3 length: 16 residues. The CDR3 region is CASSLGYAGGDEKLFF. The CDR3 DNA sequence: TGTGCCAGCAGCTTAGGATACGCAGGGGGCGATGAAAAACTGTTTTTT.

For the CDR3, the DNA is TGTGCCAGCAGCTTAAGCGGGACGAGCAATCAGCCCCAGCATTTT. This codes for CASSLSGTSNQPQHF. V gene TRBV7-9 combines with J gene TRBJ1-5; tentative D call: TRBD1 (5 bases). The CDR3 runs 15 residues. Trimming stripped 2 bases from V and 1 base from J, with 9 bases between. CDR1 and CDR2 from the germline V gene are SEHNR and FQNEAQ (reference sequence).

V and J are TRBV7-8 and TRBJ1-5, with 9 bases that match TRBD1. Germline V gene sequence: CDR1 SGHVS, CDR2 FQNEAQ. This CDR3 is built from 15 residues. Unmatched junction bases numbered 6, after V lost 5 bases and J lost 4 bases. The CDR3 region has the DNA TGTGCCAGCAGCCAACTAGGGACAGGGAATCAGCCCCAGCATTTT. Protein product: CASSQLGTGNQPQHF.

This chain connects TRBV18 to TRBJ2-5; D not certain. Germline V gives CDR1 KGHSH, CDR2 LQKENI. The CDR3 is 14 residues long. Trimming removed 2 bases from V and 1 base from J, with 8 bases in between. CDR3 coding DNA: TGTGCCAGCTCACCAGGGTCCCCCCAAGAGACCCAGTACTTC. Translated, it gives CASSPGSPQETQYF.

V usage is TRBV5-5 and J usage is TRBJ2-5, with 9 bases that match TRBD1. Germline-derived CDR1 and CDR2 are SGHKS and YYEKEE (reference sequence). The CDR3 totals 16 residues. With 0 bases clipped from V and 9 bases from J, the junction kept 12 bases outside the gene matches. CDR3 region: CASSLDPVQGASAQYF. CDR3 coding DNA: TGTGCCAGCAGCTTGGACCCTGTACAGGGGGCCTCAGCCCAGTACTTC. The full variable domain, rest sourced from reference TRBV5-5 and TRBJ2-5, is DAGVTQSPTHLIKTRGQQVTLRCSPISGHKSVSWYQQVLGQGPQFIFQYYEKEERGRGNFPDRFSARQFPNYSSELNVNALLLGDSALYLCASSLDPVQGASAQYFGPGTRLLVL.

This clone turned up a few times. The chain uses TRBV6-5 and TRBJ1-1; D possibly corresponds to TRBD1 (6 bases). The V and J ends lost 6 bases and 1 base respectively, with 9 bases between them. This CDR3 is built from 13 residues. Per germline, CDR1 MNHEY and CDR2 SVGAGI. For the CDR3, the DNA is TGTGCCAGCAGCTGGGGACAGAACACTGAAGCTTTCTTT. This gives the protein CASSWGQNTEAFF.

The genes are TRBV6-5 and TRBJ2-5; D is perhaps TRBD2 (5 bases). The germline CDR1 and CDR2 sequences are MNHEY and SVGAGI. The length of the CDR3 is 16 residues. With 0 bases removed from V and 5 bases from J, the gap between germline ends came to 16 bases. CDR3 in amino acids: CASSYSEGLTGETQYF. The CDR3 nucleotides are TGTGCCAGCAGTTACTCAGAGGGCTTAACGGGGGAGACCCAGTACTTC.

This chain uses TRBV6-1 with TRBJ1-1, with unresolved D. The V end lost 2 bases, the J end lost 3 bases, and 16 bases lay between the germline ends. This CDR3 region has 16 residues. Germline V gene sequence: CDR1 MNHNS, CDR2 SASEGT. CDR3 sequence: CASSESWGGGDTEAFF. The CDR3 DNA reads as TGTGCCAGCAGTGAAAGTTGGGGAGGTGGGGACACTGAAGCTTTCTTT.

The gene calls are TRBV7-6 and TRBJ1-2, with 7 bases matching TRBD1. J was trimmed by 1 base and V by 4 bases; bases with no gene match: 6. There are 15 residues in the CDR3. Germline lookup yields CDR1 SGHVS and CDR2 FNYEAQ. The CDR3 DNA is TGTGCCAGCAGCTCGGGACAGTTCTTTAACTATGGCTACACCTTC. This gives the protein CASSSGQFFNYGYTF.

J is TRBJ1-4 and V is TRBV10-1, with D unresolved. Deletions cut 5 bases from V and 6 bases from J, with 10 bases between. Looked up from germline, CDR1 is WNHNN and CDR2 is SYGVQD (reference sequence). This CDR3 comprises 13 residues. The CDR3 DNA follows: TGCGCCAGCAGTTTTGGACGGGATGAAAAACTGTTTTTT. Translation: CASSFGRDEKLFF.

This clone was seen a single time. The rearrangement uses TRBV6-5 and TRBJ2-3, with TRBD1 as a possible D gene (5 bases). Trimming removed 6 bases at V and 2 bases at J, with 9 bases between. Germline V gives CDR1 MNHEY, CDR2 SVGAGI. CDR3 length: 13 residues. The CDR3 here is CASRSGITDTQYF. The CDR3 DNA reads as TGTGCCAGCAGGTCAGGGATCACAGATACGCAGTATTTT.

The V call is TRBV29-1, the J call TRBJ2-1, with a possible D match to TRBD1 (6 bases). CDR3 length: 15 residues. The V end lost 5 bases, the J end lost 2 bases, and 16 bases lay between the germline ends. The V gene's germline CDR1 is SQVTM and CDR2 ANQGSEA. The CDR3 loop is CSVSEDEGAYNEQFF. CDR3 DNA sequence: TGCAGCGTTTCCGAAGATGAGGGGGCCTACAATGAGCAGTTCTTC.

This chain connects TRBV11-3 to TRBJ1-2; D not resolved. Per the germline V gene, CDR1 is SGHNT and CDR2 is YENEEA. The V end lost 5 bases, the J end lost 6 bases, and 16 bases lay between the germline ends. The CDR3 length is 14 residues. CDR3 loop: CASSPREGLNGYTF. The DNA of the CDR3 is TGTGCCAGCAGCCCCCGGGAGGGATTGAATGGCTACACCTTC.

CDR3 sequence: CASSSSPGELFF. In DNA, the CDR3 is TGTGCCTCATCATCTAGTCCCGGGGAGCTGTTTTTT. The V gene is TRBV12-3 or TRBV12-4, the J gene TRBJ2-2; D gene uncertain. This CDR3 has 12 amino acids. V was cut by 11 bases and J by 6 bases, with 13 bases left in between.

The CDR3 nucleotides are TGTGCCAGCGCGACAGGGTTGGGCGACAATGAGCAGTTCTTC. As protein: CASATGLGDNEQFF. The chain is built from TRBV2 and TRBJ2-1; 7 bases are shared with TRBD1. V gave up 8 bases and J gave up 5 bases; unmatched junction bases: 9. The CDR3 contains 14 residues. Germline-derived CDR1 and CDR2 are SNHLY and FYNNEI.

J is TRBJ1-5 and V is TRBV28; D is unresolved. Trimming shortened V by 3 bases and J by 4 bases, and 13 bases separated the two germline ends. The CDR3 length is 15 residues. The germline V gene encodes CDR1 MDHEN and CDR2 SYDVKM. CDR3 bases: TGTGCCAGCAGTTTCCCCTCAGGTCTGAATCAGCCCCAGCATTTT. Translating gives CASSFPSGLNQPQHF.

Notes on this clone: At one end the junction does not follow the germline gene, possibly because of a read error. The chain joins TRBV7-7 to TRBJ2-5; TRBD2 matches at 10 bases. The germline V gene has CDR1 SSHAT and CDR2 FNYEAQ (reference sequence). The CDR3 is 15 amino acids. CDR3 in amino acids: CASSLAGGLQETQYF. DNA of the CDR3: TGTGCTAGCAGCTTAGCGGGGGGCCTCCAAGAGACCCAGTACTTC.

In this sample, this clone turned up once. The CDR3 nucleotides read TGTGCCAGTAGTCCAGACGGAAGCTCCTACAATGAGCAGTTCTTC. This gives the protein CASSPDGSSYNEQFF. The chain couples TRBV19 to TRBJ2-1; no definite D call. Germline CDR1 reads LNHDA; CDR2 reads SQIVND (reference sequence). V was trimmed by 5 bases and J by 0 bases, leaving 11 bases between them. The CDR3 is 15 amino acids.

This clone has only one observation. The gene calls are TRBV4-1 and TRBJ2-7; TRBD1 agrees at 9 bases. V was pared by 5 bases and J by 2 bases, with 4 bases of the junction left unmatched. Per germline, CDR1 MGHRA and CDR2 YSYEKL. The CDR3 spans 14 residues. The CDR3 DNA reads TGCGCCAGCAGCGCCCGGGACAGGGCCTACGAGCAGTACTTC. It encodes CASSARDRAYEQYF.

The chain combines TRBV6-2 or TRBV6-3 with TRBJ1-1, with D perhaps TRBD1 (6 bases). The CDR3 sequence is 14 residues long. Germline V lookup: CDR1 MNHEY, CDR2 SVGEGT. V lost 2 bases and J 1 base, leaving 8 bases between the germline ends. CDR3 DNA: TGTGCCAGCAGTTACGGACAGAAGAACACTGAAGCTTTCTTT. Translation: CASSYGQKNTEAFF.

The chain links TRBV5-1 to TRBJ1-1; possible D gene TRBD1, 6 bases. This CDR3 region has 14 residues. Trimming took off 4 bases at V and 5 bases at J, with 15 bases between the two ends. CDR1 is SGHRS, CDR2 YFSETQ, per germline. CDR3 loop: CASSEQGGVTEAFF. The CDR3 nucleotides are TGCGCCAGCAGCGAACAGGGCGGGGTGACTGAAGCTTTCTTT.

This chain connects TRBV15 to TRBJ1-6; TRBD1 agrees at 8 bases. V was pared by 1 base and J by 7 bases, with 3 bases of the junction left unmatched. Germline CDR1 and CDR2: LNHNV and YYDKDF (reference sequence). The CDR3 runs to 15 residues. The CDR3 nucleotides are TGTGCCACCAGCAGAGCTACAGGGGGGAATTCACCCCTCCACTTT. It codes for CATSRATGGNSPLHF.

This CDR3 reads CASSRTGQVNSYNEQFF. CDR3 DNA: TGTGCCAGTAGTAGGACGGGACAAGTTAACTCCTACAATGAGCAGTTCTTC. The rearrangement links TRBV19 to TRBJ2-1, with a possible D match to TRBD1 (6 bases). This CDR3 is 17 amino acids long. Trimming removed 4 bases at V and 0 bases at J, with 16 bases between. Germline V gene data show CDR1 as LNHDA and CDR2 as SQIVND (reference sequence). Drawing the rest from reference TRBV19 and TRBJ2-1, the complete variable domain is DGGITQSPKYLFRKEGQNVTLSCEQNLNHDAMYWYRQDPGQGLRLIYYSQIVNDFQKGDIAEGYSVSREKKESFPLTVTSAQKNPTAFYLCASSRTGQVNSYNEQFFGPGTRLTVL.

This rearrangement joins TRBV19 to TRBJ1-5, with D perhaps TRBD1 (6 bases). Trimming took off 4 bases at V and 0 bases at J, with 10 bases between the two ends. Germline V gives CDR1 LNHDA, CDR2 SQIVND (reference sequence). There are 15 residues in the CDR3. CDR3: CASSTTGYSNQPQHF. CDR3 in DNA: TGTGCCAGTAGTACTACAGGGTATAGCAATCAGCCCCAGCATTTT. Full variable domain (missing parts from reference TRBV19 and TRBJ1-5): DGGITQSPKYLFRKEGQNVTLSCEQNLNHDAMYWYRQDPGQGLRLIYYSQIVNDFQKGDIAEGYSVSREKKESFPLTVTSAQKNPTAFYLCASSTTGYSNQPQHFGDGTRLSIL.

The CDR3 here is CAISPGLAGGKPDTQYF. The CDR3 DNA reads as TGTGCCATCAGCCCGGGACTAGCGGGGGGAAAGCCAGATACGCAGTATTTT. The chain combines TRBV10-3 with TRBJ2-3; 15 nucleotides align to TRBD2. Trimming removed 6 bases from V and 4 bases from J; junction bases left unmatched: 8. The germline gives CDR1 ENHRY, CDR2 SYGVKD. The CDR3 length is 17 residues.